This TCR beta chain was retrieved from a study of graft-versus-host responses after intestinal transplantation. This CDR3 region has 13 residues. Between the trimmed V and J ends, which lost 6 bases and 10 bases, there was a span of 17 bases. Germline-derived CDR1 and CDR2 are SGDLS and YYNGEE. A note on this clone: Its antigen is still unknown.

The study's findings and limits: Individuals who had graft-donor T cell macrochimerism had allografts that showed high graft-versus-host to host-versus-graft clonal ratios. Peak circulating GvH clone levels tracked with early post-transplant HvG declines.

Repertoires were generated with immunoSEQ multiplex PCR, while TCRdb's copy carries only in-frame clones and drops some. Among under 100,000 clones listed, roughly 91% were seen once. V is TRBV9 and J is TRBJ2-1, with D possibly TRBD2 on 6 matching bases. The sequence was collected from a human donor who was the organ donor for an intestinal transplant. The material was unstimulated CD8+ T cells sorted from spleen or lymph node cells, obtained before transplant. The CDR3 nucleotides are TGTGCCAGCAACCCTGAGGGAGGATCCGAGCAGTTCTTC. This gives the protein CASNPEGGSEQFF.